These 22 T cell receptor beta chains were sequenced from one sample in a study of shared clonotypes between healthy human individuals (TCRdb year 2020). The library relied on the immunoSEQ multiplex PCR assay. The immuneACCESS repertoire file appears here via TCRdb, limited to in-frame rearrangements. These files lack a portion of the clones; in checked studies, under half of the deficit traces to unresolved V genes, and the cause of the others is not known. For this sample the table gives a few million clones, of which about 92% were detected only once. The ten largest clones add up to about 0.39% of the sample. Material: naive CD4+ T cells from PBMCs. Explained via the paper, the cell subset or site label denotes: CD45RA+ positively selected. The receptors stem from a young man in good health. Some clones in this sample may be carry-over from other donors' samples.

The chain combines TRBV11-3 with TRBJ2-7, with D maybe TRBD2 (5 bases). CDR1 and CDR2 (germline): SGHNT, YENEEA. The CDR3 is 11 residues long. V was trimmed by 9 bases and J by 3 bases, leaving 9 bases between them. This CDR3 reads CARGSIYEQYF. The CDR3 DNA reads as TGTGCCAGAGGGAGTATCTACGAGCAGTACTTC.

The chain recombines TRBV6-1 with TRBJ2-1, with a possible D match to TRBD2 (5 bases). The germline V and J ends were trimmed by 3 bases and 0 bases, with 12 bases remaining between them. The CDR3 loop spans 16 amino acids. Germline CDR1 MNHNS, CDR2 SASEGT. CDR3 bases: TGTGCCAGCAGTGAGAGGGCGGAAAGCTCCTACAATGAGCAGTTCTTC. Encoded protein: CASSERAESSYNEQFF.

This chain joins TRBV28 and TRBJ2-7, with D possibly TRBD1 on 6 matching bases. The CDR3 is made up of 12 amino acids. The germline V and J ends were trimmed by 4 bases and 6 bases, with 10 bases remaining between them. Germline CDR1 MDHEN, CDR2 SYDVKM. This chain's CDR3 is CASSSGHTEQYF. The DNA of the CDR3 is TGTGCCAGCAGTTCGGGACATACCGAGCAGTACTTC.

The gene calls are TRBV19 and TRBJ1-3; D is perhaps TRBD1 (6 bases). The CDR3 is 14 residues long. CDR1 is LNHDA, CDR2 SQIVND, per germline (reference sequence). V gave up 6 bases and J gave up 3 bases, with 12 bases separating them. CDR3 DNA sequence: TGTGCCAGTAGACCACGGGGGCTTGGAAACACCATATATTTT. Amino acid sequence: CASRPRGLGNTIYF.

The J gene is TRBJ1-2, the V gene TRBV7-8; possibly TRBD1 for D (6 bases). With 11 bases removed from V and 8 bases from J, the gap between germline ends came to 15 bases. The CDR3 covers 11 residues. Germline-derived CDR1 and CDR2 are SGHVS and FQNEAQ. Here the CDR3 DNA reads TGTGCCTGCGGGGGCCCCTTGGGCTACACCTTC. Translated: CACGGPLGYTF.

In DNA form, the CDR3 reads TGTGCCAGCAGTGAAAGGGGACAGGGGAATGCTGAAGCTTTCTTT. This gives the protein CASSERGQGNAEAFF. The chain recombines TRBV2 with TRBJ1-1, with TRBD1 matching over 10 bases. Germline V gene sequence: CDR1 SNHLY, CDR2 FYNNEI. J was trimmed by 6 bases and V by 2 bases; bases with no gene match: 6. The CDR3 is 15 residues long. The whole variable domain, remainder taken from reference TRBV2 and TRBJ1-1, is EPEVTQTPSHQVTQMGQEVILRCVPISNHLYFYWYRQILGQKVEFLVSFYNNEISEKSEIFDDQFSVERPDGSNFTLKIRSTKLEDSAMYFCASSERGQGNAEAFFGQGTRLTVV.

V is TRBV28 and J is TRBJ2-7; D remains unclear. Trimming left V 5 bases short and J 3 bases short, with 14 bases between. The CDR3 extends over 14 amino acids. Germline V gene lookup returns CDR1 MDHEN and CDR2 SYDVKM. The CDR3 sequence: CASSSVGPSYEQYF. The CDR3 DNA reads TGTGCCAGCAGTAGCGTCGGGCCTAGCTACGAGCAGTACTTC.

The chain joins TRBV27 to TRBJ1-5; no reliable D call. V lost 5 bases to trimming and J lost 9 bases, with 14 bases between them. The CDR3 sequence is 13 residues long. The germline gives CDR1 MNHEY, CDR2 SMNVEV (reference sequence). CDR3 coding DNA: TGTGCCAGCAGTGGCGGACGGCGGACGCCCCAGCATTTT. The encoded protein is CASSGGRRTPQHF.

The V and J genes are TRBV4-1 and TRBJ2-3; 7 bases match TRBD2. Germline values: CDR1 MGHRA, CDR2 YSYEKL. The junction had 4 bases not matched to a gene; V was cut back by 1 base and J by 0 bases. This CDR3 is 16 amino acids long. The CDR3 sequence: CASSQGLAHSTDTQYF. The CDR3 nucleotides read TGCGCCAGCAGCCAAGGACTAGCCCATAGCACAGATACGCAGTATTTT.

V gene TRBV6-1 combines with J gene TRBJ1-2; a weak D match, TRBD1 (5 bases). Germline values: CDR1 MNHNS, CDR2 SASEGT. The CDR3 has 15 residues. V was cut by 7 bases and J by 3 bases, with 18 bases left in between. The CDR3 DNA follows: TGTGCCAGCACCCACCCGGGCGGGGGAGACTATGGCTACACCTTC. Its translation: CASTHPGGGDYGYTF.

The chain uses TRBV10-3 and TRBJ1-5; possibly TRBD1 for D (6 bases). CDR1 and CDR2 from the germline V gene are ENHRY and SYGVKD. The V end was cut by 0 bases, the J end by 6 bases, with 18 bases between. This CDR3 spans 17 amino acids. The chain's CDR3 is CAISESRLGQGRQPQHF. CDR3 sequence (DNA): TGTGCCATCAGTGAGTCCAGACTTGGGCAGGGGCGTCAGCCCCAGCATTTT.

The chain joins TRBV7-2 to TRBJ2-1; D gene ambiguous. CDR3 length: 15 residues. CDR1 and CDR2 from the germline V gene are SGHTA and FQGNSA. Trimming took off 4 bases at V and 7 bases at J, with 17 bases between the two ends. The CDR3 sequence is CASSSQVRAVNEQFF. The CDR3 nucleotides are TGTGCCAGCAGCTCTCAGGTTAGGGCTGTGAATGAGCAGTTCTTC.

This chain's CDR3 is CASSLGPNAGGDEQYF. Here the CDR3 DNA reads TGTGCCAGCAGCTTGGGTCCCAACGCGGGAGGGGACGAGCAGTACTTC. The chain recombines TRBV5-6 with TRBJ2-7; 9 nucleotides match TRBD2. Per germline, CDR1 SGHDT and CDR2 YYEEEE. Losses at the gene ends were 0 bases for V and 5 bases for J; bases not matched to a gene: 9. The CDR3 has 16 amino acids.

The rearrangement joins TRBV5-4 to TRBJ2-1; D remains ambiguous. The germline V gene encodes CDR1 SGHNT and CDR2 YYREEE (reference sequence). The germline V and J ends were trimmed by 4 bases and 0 bases, with 8 bases remaining between them. The CDR3 contains 14 residues. The CDR3 nucleotides read TGTGCCAGCAGCCCCCGGACCTCCTACAATGAGCAGTTCTTC. Amino acid sequence: CASSPRTSYNEQFF.

CDR3 DNA sequence: TGCGCCAGCAGCTCCTACAGGGTCAGTAACTATGGCTACACCTTC. This codes for CASSSYRVSNYGYTF. V usage is TRBV5-1 and J usage is TRBJ1-2; D is possibly TRBD1 (6 bases). The CDR3 sequence is 15 residues long. Germline V CDR1 and CDR2: SGHRS, YFSETQ. V dropped 3 bases and J dropped 1 base, with 13 bases sitting between them.

The count of this clone is one. Here the CDR3 DNA reads TGTGCCAGCAGCTCCGGGACTAGCGGGAGGGCCCCAGATACGCAGTATTTT. Protein sequence: CASSSGTSGRAPDTQYF. The rearrangement joins TRBV5-4 to TRBJ2-3, with TRBD2 identical over 16 bases. CDR3 size: 17 residues. With 3 bases clipped from V and 4 bases from J, the junction kept 5 bases outside the gene matches. Germline V lookup: CDR1 SGHNT, CDR2 YYREEE (reference sequence).

This chain joins TRBV19 and TRBJ2-7; TRBD2 matches 12 bases. After removal of 5 bases from V and 5 bases from J, the junction contained 4 bases not matched to a gene. In germline, CDR1 is LNHDA, CDR2 SQIVND (reference sequence). This CDR3 contains 14 residues. CDR3 nucleotides: TGTGCCAGTAGTCCGCGGACTAGCGGGAACGAGCAGTACTTC. It is translated as CASSPRTSGNEQYF.

The chain combines TRBV5-1 with TRBJ2-7; D uncertain. V dropped 5 bases and J dropped 4 bases, with 16 bases sitting between them. The length of the CDR3 is 14 residues. Germline V lookup: CDR1 SGHRS, CDR2 YFSETQ. CDR3 nucleotides: TGCGCCAGCAGTCGAATGTCAGAACCTTACGAGCAGTACTTC. The encoded protein is CASSRMSEPYEQYF.

This sequence joins TRBV27 and TRBJ2-1; D gene uncertain. The CDR3 consists of 12 residues. The V gene's germline CDR1 is MNHEY and CDR2 SMNVEV (reference sequence). Deletions cut 6 bases from V and 3 bases from J, with 6 bases between. DNA for the CDR3: TGTGCCAGCAGAGACGGCTACAATGAGCAGTTCTTC. It yields the protein CASRDGYNEQFF.

J is TRBJ2-7 and V is TRBV7-3; 8 nucleotides agree with TRBD2. The CDR3 is 15 residues long. V lost 0 bases and J lost 3; bases outside the gene matches: 4. CDR1 is SGHTA, CDR2 FQGTGA, per germline. The DNA for the CDR3 is TGTGCCAGCAGCTTAACCCCCGGGACTAGCTACGAGCAGTACTTC. Translating it yields CASSLTPGTSYEQYF.

The genes are TRBV9 and TRBJ2-7, with 7 bases aligning to TRBD2. The CDR3 covers 16 residues. The germline V gene has CDR1 SGDLS and CDR2 YYNGEE. Losses at the gene ends were 0 bases for V and 3 bases for J; bases not matched to a gene: 9. CDR3 protein: CASSVGTSATFYEQYF. CDR3 bases: TGTGCCAGCAGCGTAGGAACTAGCGCAACTTTCTACGAGCAGTACTTC.

The chain combines TRBV30 with TRBJ1-3, with D hard to call. The germline CDR1 and CDR2 sequences are GTSNPN and SVGIG (reference sequence). Trimming stripped 2 bases from V and 2 bases from J, with 7 bases between. This CDR3 spans 13 amino acids. The CDR3 DNA is TGTGCCTGGAGTATAGGGCCTGGAAACACCATATATTTT. Translation gives CAWSIGPGNTIYF.